Listed here are 21 T cell receptor beta chains from one sample, sequenced in a study of TIL therapy for anti-PD-1-resistant metastatic lung cancer listed by TCRdb under 2021. TCR beta CDR3 regions were amplified from genomic DNA by bias-controlled multiplex PCR with the immunoSEQ v3 hsTCRB kit. What TCRdb holds here is the immuneACCESS table cut down to in-frame rearrangements. Part of the clones is not present; checked against another copy, under half of the missing clones reflect an unresolved V gene, and the others are unexplained. The sample table holds 95,000 or so clones, of which roughly 65% were seen once. 10% to 11% of the sample goes to the ten largest clones. The time point tag for this specimen amounts to: pre-treatment sample, taken before nivolumab and TIL therapy. The baseline tumor samples were excised metastases, mostly pleural nodules or supraclavicular lymph nodes, taken from the same resection that was used to grow TIL.

The specimen was tumor tissue, collected at baseline. The receptors here all came from a person between 25 and 80 years old with non-small cell lung cancer.

This chain joins TRBV18 and TRBJ2-7; TRBD2 agrees at 7 bases. The CDR3 has 13 residues. Germline values: CDR1 KGHSH, CDR2 LQKENI. V lost 3 bases, J lost 7 bases, and 6 bases stayed unmatched. The CDR3 loop reads CASSPAGVGEQYF. The CDR3 nucleotides read TGTGCCAGCTCACCTGCGGGAGTAGGTGAGCAGTACTTC.

This clone has more than one count but fewer than ten. The V and J genes are TRBV5-1 and TRBJ1-4, with a possible D match to TRBD1 (6 bases). V lost 3 bases to trimming and J lost 4 bases, with 13 bases between them. CDR1 and CDR2 from the germline V gene are SGHRS and YFSETQ. The CDR3 covers 15 residues. The CDR3 loop is CASSSTGHHNEKLFF. The CDR3 DNA follows: TGCGCCAGCAGCTCTACGGGACACCATAATGAAAAACTGTTTTTT. Full variable domain (missing parts from reference TRBV5-1 and TRBJ1-4): KAGVTQTPRYLIKTRGQQVTLSCSPISGHRSVSWYQQTPGQGLQFLFEYFSETQRNKGNFPGRFSGRQFSNSRSEMNVSTLELGDSALYLCASSSTGHHNEKLFFGSGTQLSVL.

The chain is built from TRBV4-1 and TRBJ2-3, with 8 positions matching TRBD2. J gave up 4 bases and V 4 bases, and 4 bases lay outside the gene matches. Germline V gives CDR1 MGHRA, CDR2 YSYEKL. The CDR3 contains 14 residues. CDR3 DNA sequence: TGCGCCAGCAGCCCGGGACTAGGTGCAGATACGCAGTATTTT. Its protein product is CASSPGLGADTQYF.

This clone was seen a few times. The genes are TRBV10-1 and TRBJ2-7; 9 nucleotides line up with TRBD1. V gave up 2 bases and J gave up 5 bases; unmatched junction bases: 4. Looked up from germline, CDR1 is WNHNN and CDR2 is SYGVQD (reference sequence). The CDR3 runs to 14 residues. The CDR3 is CASSEDRGSHEQYF. CDR3 bases: TGCGCCAGCAGTGAGGACAGGGGGAGCCACGAGCAGTACTTC.

About this clone itself: The conserved phenylalanine or tryptophan is not found at the CDR3 terminus, so this likely reflects a read error. This rearrangement joins TRBV7-8 to TRBJ1-2; D is possibly TRBD1 (5 bases). The CDR3 has 14 amino acids. The germline V gene encodes CDR1 SGHVS and CDR2 FQNEAQ. V was trimmed by 5 bases and J by 7 bases, leaving 17 bases between them. CDR3 sequence (DNA): TGTGCCAGCAGCGGGTCAGGGTTAAGGGGTGGCTACACCCTC. It is translated as CASSGSGLRGGYTL.

This sequence joins TRBV6-5 and TRBJ2-3; 11 nucleotides agree with TRBD2. V lost 4 bases to trimming and J lost 0 bases; unmatched junction nucleotides: 3. Germline values: CDR1 MNHEY, CDR2 SVGAGI. The length of the CDR3 is 16 residues. CDR3 region: CASSSGTSGSTDTQYF. The DNA of the CDR3 is TGTGCCAGCAGTTCCGGGACTAGCGGTAGCACAGATACGCAGTATTTT.

This chain links TRBV7-6 with TRBJ1-4, with 9 bases that match TRBD1. This CDR3 is built from 15 residues. The J segment lost 4 bases and the V segment lost 5 bases, leaving 5 bases of the junction unmatched. Germline assignment: CDR1 SGHVS and CDR2 FNYEAQ. The CDR3 here is CASSRGTGLNEKLFF. The CDR3 bases are TGTGCCAGCAGCCGAGGGACAGGGCTTAATGAAAAACTGTTTTTT. Filled out from reference TRBV7-6 and TRBJ1-4, the complete variable domain reads GAGVSQSPRYKVTKRGQDVALRCDPISGHVSLYWYRQALGQGPEFLTYFNYEAQQDKSGLPNDRFSAERPEGSISTLTIQRTEQRDSAMYRCASSRGTGLNEKLFFGSGTQLSVL.

The chain combines TRBV28 with TRBJ1-2; TRBD1 matches 7 bases. CDR1 MDHEN and CDR2 SYDVKM come from the germline V gene. The CDR3 runs 15 residues. With 3 bases clipped from V and 4 bases from J, the junction kept 8 bases outside the gene matches. CDR3 residues: CASSFFTGQPYGYTF. Here the CDR3 DNA reads TGTGCCAGCAGTTTTTTTACGGGACAGCCCTATGGCTACACCTTC.

The rearrangement links TRBV6-6 to TRBJ1-4; possibly TRBD1 for D (5 bases). Trimming stripped 7 bases from V and 3 bases from J, with 15 bases between. The CDR3 spans 15 residues. Germline V gene sequence: CDR1 MNHNY, CDR2 SVGAGI (reference sequence). In DNA form, the CDR3 reads TGTGCCAGCACCTTGGGGCAGGGACCTAATGAAAAACTGTTTTTT. As protein: CASTLGQGPNEKLFF.

The chain uses TRBV25-1 and TRBJ1-1; tentatively, D is TRBD1 (5 bases). Germline V gene sequence: CDR1 MGHDK, CDR2 SYGVNS. Trimming cost V 1 base and J 1 base, with 10 bases left between them. This CDR3 spans 15 amino acids. In DNA, the CDR3 is TGTGCCAGCAGTGAATTTCGGGGCCCGAACACTGAAGCTTTCTTT. Translation gives CASSEFRGPNTEAFF.

This clone was counted only a few times. The chain combines TRBV12-5 with TRBJ1-1; 8 positions agree with TRBD1. V dropped 5 bases and J dropped 6; count of bases not matched to a gene: 14. Germline V gives CDR1 LGHNT, CDR2 FRNRAP. The CDR3 contains 16 residues. The CDR3 protein is CASGLPRQGPGPEAFF. In DNA form, the CDR3 reads TGTGCTAGTGGTCTCCCTCGACAGGGGCCAGGCCCTGAAGCTTTCTTT.

The chain combines TRBV19 with TRBJ2-3; D gene uncertain. CDR1 and CDR2 (germline): LNHDA, SQIVND (reference sequence). Trimming cost V 2 bases and J 1 base, with 7 bases left between them. The CDR3 has 14 residues. The CDR3 here is CASSIPLRTDTQYF. In nucleotides, the CDR3 is TGTGCCAGTAGTATACCCCTTCGCACAGATACGCAGTATTTT.

The genes are TRBV4-1 and TRBJ2-7, with a weak D call TRBD1 (5 bases). The CDR3 extends over 15 amino acids. Germline V lookup: CDR1 MGHRA, CDR2 YSYEKL. Trimming shortened V by 0 bases and J by 7 bases, and 16 bases separated the two germline ends. CDR3 DNA: TGCGCCAGCAGCCAAGAAGACAGATCCCTTGGTGAGCAGTACTTC. It specifies CASSQEDRSLGEQYF.

The chain is built from TRBV20-1 and TRBJ2-7; tentatively, D is TRBD1 (5 bases). Germline CDR1 reads DFQATT; CDR2 reads SNEGSKA (reference sequence). The CDR3 contains 11 residues. Trimming cost V 4 bases and J 6 bases, with 10 bases left between them. CDR3 region: CSATQGSEQYF. In DNA, the CDR3 is TGCAGTGCTACTCAGGGCAGCGAGCAGTACTTC.

The sample holds a few counts of this clone. V is TRBV6-1 and J is TRBJ2-5; 11 bases line up with TRBD2. Germline CDR1 is MNHNS and CDR2 is SASEGT. The CDR3 length is 15 residues. V lost 2 bases to trimming and J lost 4 bases; unmatched junction nucleotides: 3. CDR3 loop: CASSEFSGGAETQYF. The CDR3, as DNA: TGTGCCAGCAGTGAATTTAGCGGGGGGGCAGAGACCCAGTACTTC.

V and J are TRBV11-2 and TRBJ2-7; 11 bases match TRBD1. The germline V gene has CDR1 SGHAT and CDR2 FQNNGV. CDR3 length: 13 residues. The trim removed 6 bases at V and 6 bases at J, leaving 4 bases unmatched. The CDR3 bases are TGTGCCAGCAGATTGGGACAGGGGGGCGAGCAGTACTTC. It specifies CASRLGQGGEQYF. Complete variable domain (other parts from reference TRBV11-2 and TRBJ2-7): EAGVAQSPRYKIIEKRQSVAFWCNPISGHATLYWYQQILGQGPKLLIQFQNNGVVDDSQLPKDRFSAERLKGVDSTLKIQPAKLEDSAVYLCASRLGQGGEQYFGPGTRLTVT.

V is TRBV4-2 and J is TRBJ2-2; 12 bases are shared with TRBD2. Germline V lookup: CDR1 LGHNA, CDR2 YNFKEQ. V shed 6 bases and J 5 bases; nucleotides not matched to a gene: 13. The CDR3 covers 18 residues. The CDR3 protein is CASRLFGLAGGRTGELFF. The CDR3 DNA reads TGTGCCAGCAGGCTGTTTGGGCTAGCGGGGGGGCGGACCGGGGAGCTGTTTTTT.

The chain couples TRBV6-5 to TRBJ2-5; D is possibly TRBD1 (5 bases). The CDR3 is made up of 13 amino acids. V was cut by 6 bases and J by 5 bases, with 13 bases left in between. Germline V CDR1 and CDR2: MNHEY, SVGAGI. This CDR3 is CASRSRGPETQYF. For the CDR3, the DNA is TGTGCCAGCAGGAGTAGGGGCCCCGAGACCCAGTACTTC.

This clone was observed a handful of times. The chain has TRBV3-1 (or the pseudogene TRBV3-2) and TRBJ1-6; D is uncertain. Looked up from germline, CDR1 is LGHDT and CDR2 is YNNKEL (reference sequence). V shed 0 bases and J shed 3 bases, with 12 bases lying between them. The CDR3 length is 17 residues. The CDR3 spells CASSQDLGGCYNSPLHF. The DNA of the CDR3 is TGTGCCAGCAGCCAAGATCTTGGTGGCTGCTATAATTCACCCCTCCACTTT.

The chain couples TRBV6-5 to TRBJ1-2; D uncertain. CDR1 MNHEY and CDR2 SVGAGI come from the germline V gene. The V end lost 7 bases, the J end lost 5 bases, and 17 bases lay between the germline ends. The CDR3 length is 14 residues. Here the CDR3 reads CASTRPFTGYGYTF. CDR3 nucleotides: TGTGCCAGCACCCGACCTTTTACCGGGTATGGCTACACCTTC.

There are a few counts of this clone. This rearrangement joins TRBV11-2 to TRBJ2-3; D possibly corresponds to TRBD2 (6 bases). The CDR3 has 14 residues. The germline V gene encodes CDR1 SGHAT and CDR2 FQNNGV. Trimming cost V 5 bases and J 5 bases, with 14 bases left between them. Here the CDR3 reads CASSLMGGGDTQYF. The CDR3 region has the DNA TGTGCCAGCAGCCTAATGGGGGGTGGAGATACGCAGTATTTT.